This entry lists 17 T cell receptor beta chains sequenced from one sample in a study of blood T cell repertoires in COVID-19 (dated by TCRdb to 2019 to 2021). To prepare the library, the immunoSEQ multiplex PCR assay was applied. TCRdb carries this immuneACCESS record with in-frame sequences only. Its versions omit some clonotypes, under half of them owing to an unresolved V gene in the studies checked, with the rest unexplained. This sample is represented by approximately 250,000 clones; 70% to 90% of them were singletons. Over 2% of the sample rests with the top ten. Sequencing used peripheral blood. Receptors originate from a young man who had recovered from COVID-19.

Remarks on this clone: This specimen includes other DNA sequences encoding the same CDR3. V is TRBV18 and J is TRBJ2-6; D not certain. V was trimmed by 1 base and J by 2 bases, leaving 3 bases between them. The germline V gene encodes CDR1 KGHSH and CDR2 LQKENI. The CDR3 length is 14 residues. The CDR3 here is CASSPLAGANVLTF. DNA of the CDR3: TGTGCCAGCTCACCACTAGCTGGGGCCAACGTCCTGACTTTC.

The CDR3 DNA follows: TGTGCCAGCCGCCTGACAGGGGCTTACACTGAAGCTTTCTTT. Translation: CASRLTGAYTEAFF. V is TRBV11-2 and J is TRBJ1-1; 8 nucleotides line up with TRBD1. Germline loops: CDR1 SGHAT, CDR2 FQNNGV. This CDR3 spans 14 amino acids. The V segment lost 8 bases and the J segment 3 bases; nucleotides outside the gene matches: 8.

The chain is built from TRBV6-5 and TRBJ2-7, with 8 bases that match TRBD2. Germline CDR1 is MNHEY and CDR2 is SVGAGI. V was clipped by 8 bases and J by 2 bases; unmatched bases: 2. The CDR3 consists of 12 residues. CDR3 bases: TGTGCCAGCCAGGGACTAGCCTACGAGCAGTACTTC. Residues: CASQGLAYEQYF.

The J gene is TRBJ2-5, the V gene TRBV7-9; D ambiguous. There are 15 residues in the CDR3. The germline V and J ends were trimmed by 2 bases and 1 base, with 11 bases remaining between them. CDR1 is SEHNR, CDR2 FQNEAQ, per germline (reference sequence). The CDR3 bases are TGTGCCAGCAGCTTATATAATCCAGTCCAAGAGACCCAGTACTTC. Encoded protein: CASSLYNPVQETQYF.

The chain uses TRBV18 and TRBJ1-2; D may be TRBD1 (5 bases). Germline V gene lookup returns CDR1 KGHSH and CDR2 LQKENI. The V end lost 6 bases, the J end lost 8 bases, and 22 bases lay between the germline ends. CDR3 length equals 15 residues. In DNA form, the CDR3 reads TGTGCCAGCTCCCTCACTACTTACGGGACTATAGGCTACACCTTC. It yields the protein CASSLTTYGTIGYTF.

This rearrangement joins TRBV29-1 to TRBJ2-6, with D perhaps matching TRBD1 (5 bases). Germline V gene sequence: CDR1 SQVTM, CDR2 ANQGSEA. CDR3 length equals 13 residues. V was clipped by 6 bases and J by 2 bases, with 8 bases between them. Here the CDR3 reads CSVSGTGANVLTF. In nucleotides, the CDR3 is TGCAGCGTCTCAGGGACTGGGGCCAACGTCCTGACTTTC.

A few counts support this clone. The rearrangement uses TRBV6-1 and TRBJ2-3; TRBD1 aligns across 8 bases. Trimming took 0 bases from V and 1 from J; bases not matched to a gene: 6. The length of the CDR3 is 17 residues. The germline V gene has CDR1 MNHNS and CDR2 SASEGT. The CDR3: CASSEATGESGTDTQYF. The CDR3 nucleotides are TGTGCCAGCAGTGAAGCGACAGGGGAGAGTGGCACAGATACGCAGTATTTT.

V and J are TRBV7-2 and TRBJ2-1; tentatively, D is TRBD2 (6 bases). Trimming removed 3 bases at V and 0 bases at J, with 12 bases between. This CDR3 comprises 16 residues. Per germline, CDR1 SGHTA and CDR2 FQGNSA. The CDR3 DNA reads as TGTGCCAGCAGCTTCGGACTGGGGGGCTCCTACAATGAGCAGTTCTTC. Its translation: CASSFGLGGSYNEQFF. The variable domain in full, with the rest retrieved from reference TRBV7-2 and TRBJ2-1, is GAGVSQSPSNKVTEKGKDVELRCDPISGHTALYWYRQSLGQGLEFLIYFQGNSAPDKSGLPSDRFSAERTGGSVSTLTIQRTQQEDSAVYLCASSFGLGGSYNEQFFGPGTRLTVL.

The chain links TRBV21-1 to TRBJ1-5. TRBV21-1 is annotated as a pseudogene. CDR3 length: 17 residues. The CDR3: CASSNGKEGGPGQPQHF. In nucleotides, the CDR3 is TGTGCCAGCAGCAACGGGAAAGAGGGCGGCCCGGGACAGCCCCAGCATTTT.

The chain combines TRBV19 with TRBJ2-1; the match to TRBD1 covers 8 bases. Per germline, CDR1 LNHDA and CDR2 SQIVND (reference sequence). CDR3 length equals 13 residues. The V segment lost 5 bases and the J segment 10 bases; nucleotides outside the gene matches: 7. The CDR3 bases are TGTGCCAGTAGTGGTCAGGGGGCAGGGGAGCAGTTCTTC. It codes for CASSGQGAGEQFF.

The V call is TRBV29-1, the J call TRBJ1-2; D perhaps matches TRBD1 (5 bases). Germline V gene lookup returns CDR1 SQVTM and CDR2 ANQGSEA. This CDR3 region has 12 residues. Deletions cut 4 bases from V and 6 bases from J, with 12 bases between. The CDR3 coding sequence is TGCAGCGTTGGCAGGGTGAGTGATGGCTACACCTTC. Its translation is CSVGRVSDGYTF.

The chain has TRBV18 and TRBJ1-6; 9 nucleotides match TRBD1. With 3 bases clipped from V and 9 bases from J, the junction kept 3 bases outside the gene matches. This CDR3 contains 14 residues. Germline lookup yields CDR1 KGHSH and CDR2 LQKENI. CDR3 coding DNA: TGTGCCAGCTCACCGGGACAGGGTGGTTCACCCCTCCACTTT. Its protein product is CASSPGQGGSPLHF.

The rearrangement uses TRBV11-2 and TRBJ1-2, with 9 bases matching TRBD1. The CDR3 runs to 13 residues. CDR1 is SGHAT, CDR2 FQNNGV, per germline. With V trimmed by 6 bases and J by 7 bases, 6 bases remained unmatched. CDR3 in amino acids: CASRTGTGSGYTF. The CDR3 DNA follows: TGTGCCAGCAGAACCGGGACAGGGAGTGGCTACACCTTC.

The chain employs TRBV30 and TRBJ1-3, with D possibly TRBD1 on 5 matching bases. The CDR3 covers 13 residues. Germline CDR1 GTSNPN, CDR2 SVGIG (reference sequence). The V end was cut by 5 bases, the J end by 0 bases, with 8 bases between. CDR3 sequence (DNA): TGTGCCTGGGGGGCACACTCTGGAAACACCATATATTTT. Translation gives CAWGAHSGNTIYF. The variable domain in full, with the rest retrieved from reference TRBV30 and TRBJ1-3, is SQTIHQWPATLVQPVGSPLSLECTVEGTSNPNLYWYRQAAGRGLQLLFYSVGIGQISSEVPQNLSASRPQDRQFILSSKKLLLSDSGFYLCAWGAHSGNTIYFGEGSWLTVV.

The V gene is TRBV3-1 (or the pseudogene TRBV3-2), the J gene TRBJ2-3, with 13 bases lining up with TRBD2. Trimming took 6 bases from V and 6 from J; bases not matched to a gene: 6. Germline V gene data show CDR1 as LGHDT and CDR2 as YNNKEL (reference sequence). The CDR3 is 15 amino acids. CDR3 sequence: CASRLTSGGLDTQYF. As DNA, the CDR3 is TGTGCCAGCAGACTGACTAGCGGGGGGTTGGATACGCAGTATTTT.

The gene calls are TRBV6-1 and TRBJ1-1, with D possibly TRBD1 on 5 matching bases. The CDR3 is 13 residues long. Germline assignment: CDR1 MNHNS and CDR2 SASEGT. The germline V and J ends were trimmed by 3 bases and 5 bases, with 10 bases remaining between them. DNA for the CDR3: TGTGCCAGCAGTGAGGAGCGGGGGACTGAAGCTTTCTTT. It specifies CASSEERGTEAFF.

V and J are TRBV9 and TRBJ2-5; tentatively, D is TRBD2 (6 bases). This CDR3 region has 14 residues. CDR1 is SGDLS, CDR2 YYNGEE, per germline. V was cut by 0 bases and J by 7 bases, with 13 bases left in between. This CDR3 reads CASSVEGTQGTQYF. The CDR3, as DNA: TGTGCCAGCAGCGTAGAAGGGACTCAGGGGACCCAGTACTTC. The variable domain in full, with the rest retrieved from reference TRBV9 and TRBJ2-5, is DSGVTQTPKHLITATGQRVTLRCSPRSGDLSVYWYQQSLDQGLQFLIQYYNGEERAKGNILERFSAQQFPDLHSELNLSSLELGDSALYFCASSVEGTQGTQYFGPGTRLLVL.